The rows below give T cell receptor beta chains drawn from one sample of a study of identical twins. TCRdb called the 5' RACE reads again in MiXCR, with one record for every CDR3 protein. The repertoire consists of about 470,000 distinct CDR3 sequences, with 24% occurring once and the leading ten covering about 2.9%. The same data also contributed to another study, on T cells expressing NK-cell markers.

Sequencing was carried out using CD4+ T cells sorted from blood. These receptors were taken from a woman between 18 and 29 years old in good health. The CDR3 runs from the conserved cysteine through the conserved F or W. D genes are given only for firm matches. Not all rows give a size; the values are once, few, many and, for expanded clones, a class.

d_call	v_call	j_call	clone_size	cdr3_aa	cdr3_nt
NA	TRBV6-1	TRBJ2-5	NA	CASKRGLRETQYF	TGTGCCAGCAAGAGGGGGTTGAGGGAGACCCAGTACTTC
TRBD1	TRBV3-1	TRBJ2-1	NA	CASSLKSGTGAYNEQFF	TGTGCCAGCAGCCTTAAGTCCGGGACAGGGGCCTACAATGAGCAGTTCTTC
NA	TRBV21-1	TRBJ2-7	NA	CASSKVILAQCHAYEQYF	TGTGCCAGCAGCAAAGTTATATTGGCGCAGTGTCACGCCTACGAGCAGTACTTC
NA	TRBV12-3/TRBV12-4	TRBJ2-5	NA	CASSLGRTIGTQYF	TGTGCCAGCAGTTTAGGACGGACTATTGGGACCCAGTACTTC
NA	TRBV6-2/TRBV6-3	TRBJ1-5	few	CASSQDGYQPQHF	TGTGCCAGCAGCCAGGACGGGTATCAGCCCCAGCATTTT
NA	TRBV5-1	TRBJ1-1	few	CASSPGTVRTEAFF	TGCGCCAGCAGCCCCGGCACGGTTCGCACTGAAGCTTTCTTT
NA	TRBV11-2	TRBJ2-7	few	CASSSPRGPLKQQYF	TGTGCCAGCAGCTCACCCCGGGGGCCCCTAAAGCAGCAGTACTTC
NA	TRBV20-1	TRBJ1-2	NA	CSARWQGNYGYTF	TGCAGTGCCCGGTGGCAGGGGAACTATGGCTACACCTTC
TRBD2	TRBV2	TRBJ2-7	NA	CASTGGASGYEQYF	TGTGCCAGCACGGGGGGGGCTAGCGGCTACGAGCAGTACTTC
TRBD2	TRBV2	TRBJ2-3	NA	CASSQRASGLPSIF	TGTGCCAGCAGTCAGCGCGCTAGCGGACTACCATCAATTTTT
NA	TRBV20-1	TRBJ1-2	NA	CSARDPNWDGYTF	TGCAGTGCTAGAGATCCCAACTGGGATGGCTACACCTTC
TRBD2	TRBV4-3	TRBJ2-3	few	CASSRKGLASDINTQYF	TGCGCCAGCAGCCGAAAAGGACTAGCGAGCGATATAAATACGCAGTATTTT
TRBD2	TRBV20-1	TRBJ2-2	few	CSARPALAGAGGELFF	TGCAGTGCTAGACCGGCACTAGCGGGAGCGGGCGGGGAGCTGTTTTTT
NA	TRBV20-1	TRBJ2-7	few	CSARDNLGGSYEQYF	TGCAGTGCTAGAGATAACTTGGGGGGCTCCTACGAGCAGTACTTC
NA	TRBV5-1	TRBJ1-2	few	CASSLVERNYGYTF	TGCGCCAGCAGCTTGGTTGAAAGAAACTATGGCTACACCTTC
TRBD1	TRBV5-1	TRBJ1-1	NA	CASSLDDRGGTEAFF	TGCGCCAGCAGCTTGGATGACAGGGGGGGCACTGAAGCTTTCTTT
TRBD1	TRBV5-1	TRBJ2-1	few	CASSLRPGGQDEQFF	TGCGCCAGCAGCTTGAGGCCCGGAGGACAGGATGAGCAGTTCTTC
TRBD2	TRBV4-3	TRBJ2-3	NA	CASSQGGSGSGTDTQYF	TGCGCCAGCAGCCAAGGGGGTAGCGGGAGCGGCACAGATACGCAGTATTTT
TRBD2	TRBV5-6	TRBJ2-1	NA	CASSAEPGGANEQFF	TGTGCCAGCAGCGCGGAACCGGGAGGAGCGAATGAGCAGTTCTTC
NA	TRBV6-5	TRBJ2-7	NA	CASRSGAEQYF	TGTGCCAGCAGAAGCGGAGCCGAGCAGTACTTC
NA	TRBV18	TRBJ1-2	NA	CASSQTRGQDYGYTF	TGTGCCAGCTCACAAACACGGGGACAAGACTATGGCTACACCTTC
NA	TRBV5-1	TRBJ1-5	NA	CASSPGTRKMDNQPQHF	TGCGCCAGCAGCCCGGGGACACGGAAAATGGACAATCAGCCCCAGCATTTT
NA	TRBV20-1	TRBJ2-3	NA	CSASSESGTDTQYF	TGCAGTGCCTCTAGCGAATCCGGCACAGATACGCAGTATTTT
NA	TRBV5-5	TRBJ2-1	NA	CASSFQRTAHPYNEQFF	TGTGCCAGCAGCTTCCAGCGAACCGCGCACCCCTACAATGAGCAGTTCTTC
NA	TRBV15	TRBJ2-1	NA	CATSRDQGTNEQFF	TGTGCCACCAGCAGAGATCAGGGTACCAATGAGCAGTTCTTC
NA	TRBV20-1	TRBJ1-5	few	CSARISNQPQHF	TGCAGTGCTAGGATTAGCAATCAGCCCCAGCATTTT
NA	TRBV7-2	TRBJ2-7	many	CASSKQVVYEQYF	TGTGCCAGCAGTAAACAGGTTGTCTACGAGCAGTACTTC
NA	TRBV29-1	TRBJ2-7	NA	CSVEGDEQYF	TGCAGCGTTGAGGGAGACGAGCAGTACTTC
NA	TRBV7-8	TRBJ2-3	NA	CASSFRRGDTQYF	TGTGCCAGCAGCTTCCGTAGGGGAGATACGCAGTATTTT
NA	TRBV20-1	TRBJ1-1	few	CSAYDRTWTEAFF	TGCAGTGCTTACGACCGCACCTGGACTGAAGCTTTCTTT
NA	TRBV5-5	TRBJ2-7	few	CASSKPQIFEQYF	TGTGCCAGCAGCAAACCCCAAATATTCGAGCAGTACTTC
TRBD2	TRBV20-1	TRBJ2-7	NA	CSAMSGGLYEQYF	TGCAGTGCTATGAGCGGGGGTCTCTACGAGCAGTACTTC
NA	TRBV12-3/TRBV12-4	TRBJ1-1	many	CASRLNTEAFF	TGTGCCAGCCGACTGAACACTGAAGCTTTCTTT
TRBD2	TRBV9	TRBJ2-1	few	CASSVDTGTSGSLRNEQFF	TGTGCCAGCAGCGTGGATACCGGGACTAGCGGGAGTTTAAGGAATGAGCAGTTCTTC
NA	TRBV3-1	TRBJ1-4	few	CASLEWQRNEKLFF	TGTGCCAGCTTAGAGTGGCAAAGAAATGAAAAACTGTTTTTT
TRBD2	TRBV20-1	TRBJ2-4	NA	CSASPTSGLAKNIQYF	TGCAGTGCTAGTCCCACTAGCGGCCTAGCCAAAAACATTCAGTACTTC
TRBD2	TRBV3-1	TRBJ2-7	NA	CASTYSGRSYEQYF	TGTGCCAGCACCTATAGCGGGAGGTCCTACGAGCAGTACTTC
NA	TRBV15	TRBJ2-3	few	CATSRDPGVDTQYF	TGTGCCACCAGCAGAGATCCCGGGGTAGATACGCAGTATTTT
NA	TRBV10-3	TRBJ2-1	NA	CAIKVQGSYNEQFF	TGTGCCATCAAGGTTCAGGGGTCGTACAATGAGCAGTTCTTC
NA	TRBV12-3/TRBV12-4	TRBJ1-4	many	CASSKTEKLFF	TGTGCCAGCAGCAAGACAGAAAAACTGTTTTTT
NA	TRBV7-9	TRBJ2-7	few	CASSLARESYEQYF	TGTGCCAGCAGCTTAGCCAGGGAGTCCTACGAGCAGTACTTC
NA	TRBV20-1	TRBJ1-5	NA	CSAREEGGQPQHF	TGCAGTGCTCGCGAGGAGGGAGGTCAGCCCCAGCATTTT
NA	TRBV6-2/TRBV6-3	TRBJ2-7	NA	CASTSGHSYEQYF	TGTGCCAGCACCTCGGGCCACTCCTACGAGCAGTACTTC
NA	TRBV6-5	TRBJ2-4	NA	CASSYGGQGRNIQYF	TGTGCCAGCAGTTATGGGGGGCAGGGGAGGAACATTCAGTACTTC
NA	TRBV6-2/TRBV6-3	TRBJ2-7	NA	CASSQTKRPSYEQYF	TGTGCCAGCAGCCAAACCAAACGACCCAGCTACGAGCAGTACTTC